The 32 T cell receptor beta chains listed next were all sequenced from one sample in a study of blood T cell repertoires in COVID-19. Data came from immunoSEQ multiplex PCR; TCRdb stores just in-frame clones and leaves some out. Of around 25,000 clones listed, around nine tenths are singletons. The sample was peripheral blood. The receptor set was obtained from a human donor with active COVID-19. The donor label of this sample is uncertain.

This rearrangement joins TRBV10-3 to TRBJ2-5; a weak D match, TRBD2 (5 bases). The CDR3 contains 14 residues. The V and J ends lost 3 bases and 5 bases respectively, with 13 bases between them. CDR1 and CDR2 from the germline V gene are ENHRY and SYGVKD. CDR3 loop: CAISDRGRSETQYF. The DNA for the CDR3 is TGTGCCATCAGTGATCGCGGGCGAAGCGAGACCCAGTACTTC.

V is TRBV15 and J is TRBJ2-7; D perhaps matches TRBD1 (6 bases). The length of the CDR3 is 14 residues. The V end lost 8 bases, the J end lost 6 bases, and 20 bases lay between the germline ends. Germline V CDR1 and CDR2: LNHNV, YYDKDF (reference sequence). As DNA, the CDR3 is TGTGCCACCCGTGGGGACACTGTAGATCTCGAGCAGTACTTC. It is translated as CATRGDTVDLEQYF.

J is TRBJ2-2 and V is TRBV6-5; the D is unclear. CDR3 length equals 14 residues. Germline V gene lookup returns CDR1 MNHEY and CDR2 SVGAGI. Trimming took off 6 bases at V and 3 bases at J, with 11 bases between the two ends. The CDR3 region is CASRGPSHTGELFF. The CDR3 nucleotides read TGTGCCAGCAGGGGCCCCAGCCACACCGGGGAGCTGTTTTTT.

This sequence joins TRBV28 and TRBJ1-2; no clear D gene. Germline-derived CDR1 and CDR2 are MDHEN and SYDVKM. V was trimmed by 0 bases and J by 6 bases, leaving 8 bases between them. The CDR3 extends over 13 amino acids. CDR3 DNA: TGTGCCAGCAGTTTATGGCTGCGGGATGGCTACACCTTC. Encoded protein: CASSLWLRDGYTF.

The rearrangement uses TRBV7-9 and TRBJ2-3; D is unresolved. Germline V gene lookup returns CDR1 SEHNR and CDR2 FQNEAQ (reference sequence). The CDR3 has 13 amino acids. Trimming left V 5 bases short and J 0 bases short, with 6 bases between. The CDR3 DNA sequence: TGTGCCAGCAGCCTTCCTAGCACAGATACGCAGTATTTT. Its protein product is CASSLPSTDTQYF. Filled out from reference TRBV7-9 and TRBJ2-3, the complete variable domain reads DTGVSQNPRHKITKRGQNVTFRCDPISEHNRLYWYRQTLGQGPEFLTYFQNEAQLEKSRLLSDRFSAERPKGSFSTLEIQRTEQGDSAMYLCASSLPSTDTQYFGPGTRLTVL.

The rearrangement uses TRBV5-1 and TRBJ1-1; 7 nucleotides line up with TRBD1. CDR1 and CDR2 (germline): SGHRS, YFSETQ. After removal of 3 bases from V and 2 bases from J, the junction contained 4 bases not matched to a gene. This CDR3 has 14 residues. DNA for the CDR3: TGCGCCAGCAGCTCGGGACAGCCCAACACTGAAGCTTTCTTT. It encodes CASSSGQPNTEAFF.

This clone was observed a few times. The chain is built from TRBV4-2 and TRBJ2-2; weak D call: TRBD2 (6 bases). This CDR3 spans 15 amino acids. In germline, CDR1 is LGHNA, CDR2 YNFKEQ. The ends were cut back, 0 bases at V and 8 bases at J, with 13 bases in the middle. CDR3 residues: CASSQEPGSGGELFF. Here the CDR3 DNA reads TGTGCCAGCAGCCAAGAACCCGGGAGTGGAGGGGAGCTGTTTTTT.

J is TRBJ2-7 and V is TRBV12-3 or TRBV12-4; 10 bases match TRBD1. This CDR3 has 12 amino acids. J lost 6 bases, V lost 6 bases, and 2 bases had no gene match. The CDR3 reads CASRTGGAEQYF. The CDR3 DNA reads as TGTGCCAGCAGGACAGGGGGCGCCGAGCAGTACTTC.

CDR3 sequence: CASSAGLSGEQYF. CDR3 nucleotide sequence: TGTGCCAGCAGTGCGGGGCTTAGCGGAGAGCAGTACTTC. The genes are TRBV2 and TRBJ2-7; perhaps TRBD2 as D (6 bases). The CDR3 is 13 residues long. Deletions cut 4 bases from V and 7 bases from J, with 14 bases between. CDR1 is SNHLY, CDR2 FYNNEI, per germline.

DNA for the CDR3: TGTGCCAGCAGCTTATACCGGGACAGAGGCACTGAAGCTTTCTTT. It yields the protein CASSLYRDRGTEAFF. The rearrangement links TRBV11-2 to TRBJ1-1; 7 nucleotides line up with TRBD1. CDR1 SGHAT and CDR2 FQNNGV come from the germline V gene. Trimming at V came to 2 bases and at J to 4 bases, leaving 7 bases not matched to a gene. The CDR3 is 15 amino acids.

The chain recombines TRBV4-2 with TRBJ2-1; 7 bases align to TRBD2. The CDR3 runs to 15 residues. In germline, CDR1 is LGHNA, CDR2 YNFKEQ. Losses at the gene ends were 0 bases for V and 7 bases for J; bases not matched to a gene: 6. Here the CDR3 reads CASSQDSGIGNEQFF. As DNA, the CDR3 is TGTGCCAGCAGCCAAGACAGCGGGATAGGAAATGAGCAGTTCTTC.

The chain has TRBV11-2 and TRBJ2-7, with TRBD1 matching 7 bases. The CDR3 spans 16 residues. Per the germline V gene, CDR1 is SGHAT and CDR2 is FQNNGV. After removal of 2 bases from V and 0 bases from J, the junction contained 7 bases not matched to a gene. CDR3 in amino acids: CASSLPDRASSYEQYF. The CDR3 DNA sequence: TGTGCCAGCAGCTTACCTGACAGGGCGAGCTCCTACGAGCAGTACTTC. Full variable domain (rest looked up from reference TRBV11-2 and TRBJ2-7): EAGVAQSPRYKIIEKRQSVAFWCNPISGHATLYWYQQILGQGPKLLIQFQNNGVVDDSQLPKDRFSAERLKGVDSTLKIQPAKLEDSAVYLCASSLPDRASSYEQYFGPGTRLTVT.

The chain recombines TRBV28 with TRBJ2-1; D might be TRBD2 (6 bases). V was shortened by 5 bases and J by 3 bases, with 11 bases between the two germline ends. This CDR3 is built from 14 residues. From germline, CDR1 is MDHEN and CDR2 SYDVKM. This CDR3 is CASSMMTSYNEQFF. CDR3 nucleotides: TGTGCCAGCAGTATGATGACTAGCTACAATGAGCAGTTCTTC.

Notes on this clone: The conserved phenylalanine or tryptophan normally closing the CDR3 is absent here, so this likely arose from a read error. The V call is TRBV10-3, the J call TRBJ1-2, with TRBD1 matching 8 bases. The V gene's germline CDR1 is ENHRY and CDR2 SYGVKD. The V and J ends lost 0 bases and 2 bases, in that order; junction bases with no gene match: 2. The CDR3 is 15 amino acids. CDR3 sequence (DNA): TGTGCCATCAGTGAGTCGAGACAGGGGAACTATGGCTACACCCTC. The encoded protein is CAISESRQGNYGYTL.

In its sample, this clone was seen once. V usage is TRBV11-2 and J usage is TRBJ2-2; 8 positions agree with TRBD2. The CDR3 extends over 18 amino acids. Trimming cost V 5 bases and J 0 bases; bases outside gene matches: 11. Germline V gives CDR1 SGHAT, CDR2 FQNNGV. In DNA form, the CDR3 reads TGTGCCAGCAGCCTAAGATTAGCGGGGCCCGCGAACACCGGGGAGCTGTTTTTT. Amino acids: CASSLRLAGPANTGELFF.

This clone was detected once. The chain employs TRBV7-9 and TRBJ2-7; 7 nucleotides align to TRBD2. The CDR3 sequence is 19 residues long. The germline V gene has CDR1 SEHNR and CDR2 FQNEAQ (reference sequence). The V segment lost 1 base and the J segment 2 bases; nucleotides outside the gene matches: 17. CDR3 bases: TGTGCCAGCAGCTTAGGGAGCGGGGTAGGCCAATTTTCCCCCTACGAGCAGTACTTC. Translated: CASSLGSGVGQFSPYEQYF.

V gene TRBV4-3 combines with J gene TRBJ2-7, with 11 bases fitting TRBD1. Germline CDR1 is LGHNA and CDR2 is YSLEER. V was pared by 3 bases and J by 5 bases, with 3 bases of the junction left unmatched. The CDR3 spans 14 residues. CDR3 residues: CASSQDRGPNEQYF. The CDR3, as DNA: TGCGCCAGCAGCCAGGACAGGGGGCCGAACGAGCAGTACTTC.

The rearrangement uses TRBV2 and TRBJ2-4; D unresolved. The V and J ends lost 6 bases and 9 bases respectively, with 6 bases between them. The CDR3 has 10 residues. Per germline, CDR1 SNHLY and CDR2 FYNNEI. The CDR3 DNA reads as TGTGCCAGCAGGCGGAGCATTCAGTACTTC. Encoded protein: CASRRSIQYF.

The chain joins TRBV21-1 to TRBJ2-7; the table's D gene call, TRBD2, was not cross checked with the DNA. TRBV21-1 is a known pseudogene. This CDR3 is built from 15 residues. DNA of the CDR3: TGTGCCAGCAGCAGAATAAGTCTACTCTCCTACGAGCAGTACTTC. This gives the protein CASSRISLLSYEQYF.

This chain links TRBV6-6 with TRBJ1-5; D unclear. V was shortened by 4 bases and J by 2 bases, with 9 bases between the two germline ends. The germline gives CDR1 MNHNY, CDR2 SVGAGI (reference sequence). This CDR3 comprises 14 residues. The CDR3 region is CASSFIRGNQPQHF. The CDR3 nucleotides are TGTGCCAGCAGTTTTATTCGGGGCAATCAGCCCCAGCATTTT.

The chain has TRBV19 and TRBJ1-5, with D hard to call. Trimming cost V 5 bases and J 3 bases, with 14 bases left between them. Germline V gene sequence: CDR1 LNHDA, CDR2 SQIVND (reference sequence). This CDR3 comprises 15 residues. The CDR3 sequence is CASSRSDIFNQPQHF. The CDR3 DNA follows: TGTGCCAGTAGTCGATCCGACATTTTCAATCAGCCCCAGCATTTT.

The rearrangement links TRBV6-5 to TRBJ2-7; 9 bases are a match to TRBD1. CDR3 size: 15 residues. Germline CDR1 and CDR2: MNHEY and SVGAGI. V shed 4 bases and J 2 bases; nucleotides not matched to a gene: 6. The CDR3 nucleotides are TGTGCCAGCAGTTCCGCCGGGACAGGGCCCTACGAGCAGTACTTC. Translation gives CASSSAGTGPYEQYF.

J is TRBJ2-1 and V is TRBV4-2; 8 bases fit TRBD2. The CDR3 has 14 amino acids. Germline V lookup: CDR1 LGHNA, CDR2 YNFKEQ. Trimming took 8 bases from V and 2 from J; bases not matched to a gene: 5. CDR3 bases: TGTGCCAGCTTCGGGGGGGAGCCCTACAATGAGCAGTTCTTC. It codes for CASFGGEPYNEQFF.

The V and J genes are TRBV6-5 and TRBJ1-6, with 10 nucleotides matching TRBD1. CDR1 is MNHEY and CDR2 is SVGAGI in the germline V gene. V was pared by 4 bases and J by 9 bases, with 3 bases of the junction left unmatched. The CDR3 is made up of 14 amino acids. CDR3 region: CASSSGTGVSPLHF. CDR3 bases: TGTGCCAGCAGTTCCGGGACAGGGGTTTCACCCCTCCACTTT.

In the case of this clone: One end of the junction varies from germline; a read error may be responsible. The chain links TRBV7-7 to TRBJ2-5, with TRBD1 matching 8 bases. The CDR3 has 15 amino acids. Germline lookup yields CDR1 SSHAT and CDR2 FNYEAQ (reference sequence). CDR3 sequence: CASSSGQGFQETQYF. DNA of the CDR3: TGTGCTAGCAGCTCCGGACAGGGCTTCCAAGAGACCCAGTACTTC.

This clone came up once. The chain carries TRBV18 and TRBJ2-1; TRBD1 might be the D (6 bases). The CDR3 runs to 14 residues. Germline-derived CDR1 and CDR2 are KGHSH and LQKENI. Trimming stripped 2 bases from V and 9 bases from J, with 14 bases between. The CDR3, as DNA: TGTGCCAGCTCACCAGGTTCGAAAGGGGGTGAGCAGTTCTTC. Translation: CASSPGSKGGEQFF.

The chain uses TRBV4-3 and TRBJ2-5, with D perhaps matching TRBD2 (6 bases). Germline CDR1 LGHNA, CDR2 YSLEER. This CDR3 region has 15 residues. Trimming pared 0 bases from V and 5 bases from J, leaving 13 bases between. CDR3 amino acids: CASSQDYGTRETQYF. The CDR3 nucleotides are TGCGCCAGCAGCCAAGATTATGGGACTCGCGAGACCCAGTACTTC.

The chain links TRBV4-1 to TRBJ2-7, with 11 bases fitting TRBD1. CDR3 length equals 15 residues. Germline CDR1 MGHRA, CDR2 YSYEKL. V lost 5 bases, J lost 4 bases, and 7 bases stayed unmatched. The CDR3 bases are TGCGCCAGCAGCTATGGACAGGGGGCCTTATACGAGCAGTACTTC. Its translation is CASSYGQGALYEQYF.

The chain couples TRBV20-1 to TRBJ2-5; the D gene is possibly TRBD2 (6 bases). The CDR3 covers 17 residues. From germline, CDR1 is DFQATT and CDR2 SNEGSKA (reference sequence). V was cut by 3 bases and J by 5 bases, with 25 bases left in between. CDR3 amino acids: CSASPYTSNINGETQYF. The DNA of the CDR3 is TGCAGTGCTAGTCCCTATACTAGCAATATTAATGGGGAGACCCAGTACTTC.

The rearrangement joins TRBV7-2 to TRBJ2-7; no firm D call. V lost 2 bases and J 7 bases, leaving 6 bases between the germline ends. The CDR3 contains 11 residues. Looked up from germline, CDR1 is SGHTA and CDR2 is FQGNSA. The CDR3 DNA is TGTGCCAGCAGCTTACAGTGGGAGCAGTACTTC. It is translated as CASSLQWEQYF.

V and J are TRBV27 and TRBJ2-7, with TRBD2 matching 12 bases. Germline V CDR1 and CDR2: MNHEY, SMNVEV (reference sequence). V lost 8 bases and J lost 3; bases outside the gene matches: 11. The CDR3 runs 16 residues. DNA of the CDR3: TGTGCCAGCGGGCGGATCCTAGCGGGAGGGAACTACGAGCAGTACTTC. This sequence encodes CASGRILAGGNYEQYF.

The CDR3 is CASSSRGSSYNEQFF. The CDR3, as DNA: TGTGCCAGCAGCTCCCGGGGGAGCTCCTACAATGAGCAGTTCTTC. The chain is built from TRBV7-3 and TRBJ2-1, with D perhaps TRBD2 (6 bases). Trimming took 4 bases from V and 0 from J, leaving 10 bases between them. Looked up from germline, CDR1 is SGHTA and CDR2 is FQGTGA. The CDR3 covers 15 residues.